This T cell receptor (beta chain) was obtained from a study of cytomegalovirus exposure and HLA in healthy donors. For this clone: Its antigen remains unidentified.

V was clipped by 0 bases and J by 7 bases, with 9 bases between them. CDR1 SGHAT and CDR2 FQNNGV come from the germline V gene. The CDR3 loop spans 13 amino acids. The PCR used 60 Vbeta and 13 Jbeta primers. Clones were read by immunoSEQ multiplex PCR, and TCRdb kept only the in-frame ones, dropping some. Among about 240,000 clones listed, 80% to 85% were seen once. Regarding the study as a whole: In vitro confirmation showed three CMV-associated chains to be CMV antigen specific. As was reported, the classifier diagnosed cytomegalovirus status with high specificity and sensitivity.

The sequence derives from a woman aged 55-70 years in good health and CMV-seropositive. The chain couples TRBV11-2 to TRBJ1-1, with D possibly being TRBD1 (5 bases). The sample taken for sequencing was PBMCs. CDR3 sequence reads: CASSLEGRGEAFF. The CDR3 DNA follows: TGTGCCAGCAGCTTAGAGGGGAGGGGTGAAGCTTTCTTT.